These 28 T cell receptor beta chains were sequenced from one sample in a study of shared clonotypes between healthy human individuals (dated by TCRdb to 2020 to 2022). Preparation of the library involved the immunoSEQ multiplex PCR assay. TCRdb provides this immuneACCESS table in a form limited to in-frame rearrangements. Some clones are lacking; in checked studies, under half of them reflect an unresolved V gene, and why the rest are absent is not known. The sample includes about 590,000 clones, with around 95% observed a single time. Together, the top ten hold 0.11% of the sample. CD8 naive samples were obtained by positive selection for CCR7 among CD45RO-negative cells, yielding a CD45RA+CCR7+ population from which TemRA cells were excluded. Material: naive CD8+ T cells sorted from blood. The cell subset or site label, as the study defines it: CD45RA+CCR7+. These receptors originate from a woman aged 25-40 years in good health.

V gene TRBV4-2 combines with J gene TRBJ2-1; D remains unclear. This CDR3 has 15 amino acids. CDR1 and CDR2 (germline): LGHNA, YNFKEQ. V lost 0 bases and J lost 7, with 13 bases in between. CDR3 in amino acids: CASSQEVGMANEQFF. CDR3 DNA sequence: TGTGCCAGCAGCCAAGAGGTGGGAATGGCGAATGAGCAGTTCTTC.

J is TRBJ2-1 and V is TRBV6-6; D unresolved. V lost 2 bases and J lost 5, with 4 bases in between. Germline-derived CDR1 and CDR2 are MNHNY and SVGAGI (reference sequence). The CDR3 spans 12 residues. This chain's CDR3 is CASSYGDNEQFF. CDR3 DNA: TGTGCCAGCAGTTACGGAGACAATGAGCAGTTCTTC.

The chain has TRBV19 and TRBJ1-5; maybe TRBD1 (5 bases). Germline-derived CDR1 and CDR2 are LNHDA and SQIVND (reference sequence). V shed 4 bases and J shed 3 bases, with 7 bases lying between them. The CDR3 has 13 amino acids. The CDR3 protein is CASSKDTNQPQHF. CDR3 DNA sequence: TGTGCCAGTAGTAAGGACACCAATCAGCCCCAGCATTTT.

The gene calls are TRBV7-8 and TRBJ2-5; D unresolved. The length of the CDR3 is 13 residues. Germline V gene sequence: CDR1 SGHVS, CDR2 FQNEAQ. The ends were cut back, 5 bases at V and 3 bases at J, with 10 bases in the middle. The CDR3 here is CASSDGKKETQYF. The CDR3, as DNA: TGTGCCAGCAGCGACGGTAAAAAAGAGACCCAGTACTTC.

This clone was recorded once. The CDR3 here is CASTESGEQYF. In nucleotides, the CDR3 is TGTGCCAGCACTGAGTCAGGGGAGCAGTACTTC. The chain couples TRBV7-9 to TRBJ2-5; D is perhaps TRBD1 (6 bases). Trimming shortened V by 7 bases and J by 11 bases, and 14 bases separated the two germline ends. Germline V lookup: CDR1 SEHNR, CDR2 FQNEAQ (reference sequence). CDR3 length: 11 amino acids.

The V call is TRBV5-6, the J call TRBJ2-2, with TRBD1 matching 7 bases. The CDR3 sequence is 19 residues long. Germline loops: CDR1 SGHDT, CDR2 YYEEEE. The V and J ends lost 1 base and 5 bases, in that order; junction bases with no gene match: 17. The CDR3 sequence is CASSLRQGNALLGTGELFF. CDR3 sequence (DNA): TGTGCCAGCAGCTTGCGACAGGGTAACGCGCTTCTGGGGACCGGGGAGCTGTTTTTT.

A word on this clone: The same CDR3 can be traced to other DNA sequences in this sample. The chain uses TRBV29-1 and TRBJ2-7; D not certain. From germline, CDR1 is SQVTM and CDR2 ANQGSEA. The CDR3 is made up of 10 amino acids. V was shortened by 4 bases and J by 4 bases, with 5 bases between the two germline ends. The CDR3 nucleotides are TGCAGCGTTGGAGATTACGAGCAGTACTTC. Its protein is CSVGDYEQYF.

This clone showed up just once. The CDR3 is CASSRTTSGNTIYF. The CDR3 region has the DNA TGTGCCAGCAGCCGAACCACATCGGGAAACACCATATATTTT. The chain recombines TRBV7-6 with TRBJ1-3; D is unclear. V was clipped by 5 bases and J by 4 bases, with 12 bases between them. The CDR3 extends over 14 amino acids. The V gene's germline CDR1 is SGHVS and CDR2 FNYEAQ.

The genes are TRBV28 and TRBJ2-1; 11 bases fit TRBD1. The length of the CDR3 is 16 residues. The V gene's germline CDR1 is MDHEN and CDR2 SYDVKM. Trimming cost V 8 bases and J 4 bases; bases outside gene matches: 10. The DNA for the CDR3 is TGTGCCAGCTGGACCCCCGGGACAGGGGGGTACAATGAGCAGTTCTTC. Amino acid sequence: CASWTPGTGGYNEQFF.

The table lists this clone with a few counts. The chain has TRBV4-1 and TRBJ2-7; no definite D call. Trimming removed 2 bases from V and 2 bases from J, with 10 bases in between. Germline-derived CDR1 and CDR2 are MGHRA and YSYEKL. The CDR3 extends over 14 amino acids. CDR3 protein: CASSQLGDPYEQYF. CDR3 DNA: TGCGCCAGCAGCCAACTTGGGGATCCCTACGAGCAGTACTTC.

This rearrangement joins TRBV5-1 to TRBJ2-3; 10 bases map to TRBD1. V shed 0 bases, J shed 4 bases, and the junction held 2 bases outside the gene matches. CDR1 SGHRS and CDR2 YFSETQ come from the germline V gene. This CDR3 has 15 amino acids. CDR3 sequence: CASSLATGGADTQYF. As DNA, the CDR3 is TGCGCCAGCAGCTTGGCGACAGGGGGCGCAGATACGCAGTATTTT.

The chain uses TRBV5-1 and TRBJ2-7; no firm D call. This CDR3 has 13 amino acids. Per germline, CDR1 SGHRS and CDR2 YFSETQ. Trimming removed 5 bases at V and 4 bases at J, with 13 bases between. CDR3 residues: CASRGAVGYEQYF. CDR3 sequence (DNA): TGCGCCAGCAGAGGTGCGGTGGGATACGAGCAGTACTTC.

The chain employs TRBV7-9 and TRBJ1-4; weak D call: TRBD1 (6 bases). The CDR3 runs 13 residues. With 1 base removed from V and 7 bases from J, the gap between germline ends came to 7 bases. CDR1 and CDR2 from the germline V gene are SEHNR and FQNEAQ (reference sequence). CDR3 coding DNA: TGTGCCAGCAGCTTAGGGACAGCTGAAAAACTGTTTTTT. Translated, it gives CASSLGTAEKLFF.

This clone appeared once. The chain combines TRBV9 with TRBJ2-7; 11 nucleotides agree with TRBD1. Unmatched junction bases numbered 9, after V lost 3 bases and J lost 4 bases. The CDR3 has 16 amino acids. The V gene's germline CDR1 is SGDLS and CDR2 YYNGEE. DNA for the CDR3: TGTGCCAGCAGCGAGGGGTCGGACAGGGGGCCGTACGAGCAGTACTTC. Protein: CASSEGSDRGPYEQYF.

In its sample, this clone was seen once. This chain uses TRBV19 with TRBJ2-7; D is ambiguous. V was clipped by 4 bases and J by 3 bases, with 13 bases between them. Germline CDR1 LNHDA, CDR2 SQIVND (reference sequence). This CDR3 has 14 amino acids. CDR3 bases: TGTGCCAGTAGTAGTATTGGGCAGATCTACGAGCAGTACTTC. Its translation is CASSSIGQIYEQYF.

The chain carries TRBV19 and TRBJ1-2; D is ambiguous. V gave up 7 bases and J gave up 7 bases, with 16 bases separating them. The CDR3 loop spans 13 amino acids. The germline V gene has CDR1 LNHDA and CDR2 SQIVND (reference sequence). The CDR3 loop reads CASTLLVDGGYTF. DNA of the CDR3: TGTGCCAGTACCCTATTGGTGGATGGTGGCTACACCTTC.

The chain links TRBV2 to TRBJ2-7, with 7 bases that match TRBD1. J gave up 3 bases and V 2 bases, and 7 bases lay outside the gene matches. Germline V CDR1 and CDR2: SNHLY, FYNNEI. CDR3 length: 15 residues. DNA for the CDR3: TGTGCCAGCAGTGAACCGGGACAGTATATCTACGAGCAGTACTTC. Translated: CASSEPGQYIYEQYF.

V usage is TRBV11-2 and J usage is TRBJ2-7; 8 bases line up with TRBD2. J was trimmed by 0 bases and V by 8 bases; bases with no gene match: 9. Germline V gene lookup returns CDR1 SGHAT and CDR2 FQNNGV. The CDR3 runs 15 residues. The CDR3 nucleotides read TGTGCCAGCCACCTTAGCGGGGTGAGCTCCTACGAGCAGTACTTC. This gives the protein CASHLSGVSSYEQYF. The full variable domain, completed using reference TRBV11-2 and TRBJ2-7, is EAGVAQSPRYKIIEKRQSVAFWCNPISGHATLYWYQQILGQGPKLLIQFQNNGVVDDSQLPKDRFSAERLKGVDSTLKIQPAKLEDSAVYLCASHLSGVSSYEQYFGPGTRLTVT.

This clone appeared a single time. This chain connects TRBV4-1 to TRBJ1-3; TRBD1 might be the D (5 bases). Looked up from germline, CDR1 is MGHRA and CDR2 is YSYEKL. V lost 5 bases and J 4 bases, leaving 15 bases between the germline ends. This CDR3 is built from 15 residues. CDR3 amino acids: CASSSPQGSGNTIYF. Written as DNA, the CDR3 is TGCGCCAGCAGCAGCCCCCAGGGTTCGGGAAACACCATATATTTT.

The chain couples TRBV13 to TRBJ2-7; possibly TRBD2 for D (6 bases). With 0 bases removed from V and 1 base from J, the gap between germline ends came to 10 bases. The germline gives CDR1 PRHDT, CDR2 FYEKMQ (reference sequence). The CDR3 runs 15 residues. CDR3 sequence (DNA): TGTGCCAGCAGCTTAGGCCTTAGCGGATCCTACGAGCAGTACTTC. As protein: CASSLGLSGSYEQYF.

The chain links TRBV27 to TRBJ2-1; 8 nucleotides match TRBD2. After removal of 3 bases from V and 3 bases from J, the junction contained 7 bases not matched to a gene. Germline lookup yields CDR1 MNHEY and CDR2 SMNVEV (reference sequence). The CDR3 sequence is 16 residues long. The CDR3 reads CASSLESGRVYNEQFF. As DNA, the CDR3 is TGTGCCAGCAGTTTGGAAAGCGGGAGAGTCTACAATGAGCAGTTCTTC.

The V and J genes are TRBV7-9 and TRBJ2-7; a weak D match, TRBD1 (5 bases). Germline-derived CDR1 and CDR2 are SEHNR and FQNEAQ (reference sequence). The CDR3 has 15 amino acids. Between the trimmed V and J ends, which lost 5 bases and 0 bases, there was a span of 14 bases. This CDR3 reads CASSGNTGSSYEQYF. The CDR3 region has the DNA TGTGCCAGCAGCGGGAATACAGGCAGCTCCTACGAGCAGTACTTC.

The chain employs TRBV19 and TRBJ2-7, with D tentatively TRBD2 (6 bases). Trimming removed 5 bases from V and 3 bases from J, with 14 bases in between. The CDR3 sequence is 14 residues long. From germline, CDR1 is LNHDA and CDR2 SQIVND (reference sequence). The CDR3 protein is CASSAGTGHYEQYF. Written as DNA, the CDR3 is TGTGCCAGTAGTGCCGGGACTGGGCACTACGAGCAGTACTTC.

The chain couples TRBV13 to TRBJ2-1, with TRBD2 as a possible D gene (5 bases). CDR1 is PRHDT and CDR2 is FYEKMQ in the germline V gene (reference sequence). There are 16 residues in the CDR3. V lost 5 bases and J 2 bases, leaving 16 bases between the germline ends. This chain's CDR3 is CASSLSTGNTYNEQFF. The CDR3, as DNA: TGTGCCAGCAGCCTTTCTACCGGGAACACCTACAATGAGCAGTTCTTC.

This chain joins TRBV7-9 and TRBJ2-1; D is unresolved. The CDR3 spans 15 residues. Trimming took 3 bases from V and 5 from J, leaving 14 bases between them. The germline V gene has CDR1 SEHNR and CDR2 FQNEAQ (reference sequence). CDR3 in DNA: TGTGCCAGCAGCTTGCCTAATGGCAGCCACAATGAGCAGTTCTTC. Protein product: CASSLPNGSHNEQFF. The full variable domain, rest sourced from reference TRBV7-9 and TRBJ2-1, is DTGVSQNPRHKITKRGQNVTFRCDPISEHNRLYWYRQTLGQGPEFLTYFQNEAQLEKSRLLSDRFSAERPKGSFSTLEIQRTEQGDSAMYLCASSLPNGSHNEQFFGPGTRLTVL.

J is TRBJ2-5 and V is TRBV7-3, with a tentative D call TRBD1 (6 bases). CDR1 is SGHTA and CDR2 is FQGTGA in the germline V gene. Deletions cut 2 bases from V and 5 bases from J, with 18 bases between. There are 16 residues in the CDR3. The CDR3: CASSLLGQSLGETQYF. In nucleotides, the CDR3 is TGTGCCAGCAGCTTACTAGGACAGTCATTAGGGGAGACCCAGTACTTC.

This clone has just one count. The V gene is TRBV5-6, the J gene TRBJ1-1; D not resolved. Germline loops: CDR1 SGHDT, CDR2 YYEEEE. V shed 3 bases and J shed 6 bases, with 18 bases lying between them. This CDR3 has 15 residues. The CDR3 here is CASSWSGRLGSEAFF. DNA of the CDR3: TGTGCCAGCAGCTGGAGCGGGCGACTGGGTTCTGAAGCTTTCTTT.

A note on this clone: Different DNA sequences within this sample yield the same CDR3. Written as DNA, the CDR3 is TGTGCCAGCAGTTACTCGTCAGGCCGGGTGTCCTACGAGCAGTACTTC. It encodes CASSYSSGRVSYEQYF. This chain uses TRBV6-5 with TRBJ2-7; D unresolved. Trimming removed 0 bases from V and 1 base from J, with 13 bases in between. This CDR3 region has 16 residues. Looked up from germline, CDR1 is MNHEY and CDR2 is SVGAGI.